This record covers a single T cell receptor beta chain. Trimming removed 3 bases at V and 3 bases at J, with 14 bases between. The CDR3 extends over 15 amino acids. Germline assignment: CDR1 MNHNS and CDR2 SASEGT. The entry originates in a study of shared clonotypes between healthy human individuals. TCRdb's copy holds only in-frame clones and misses some; the assay was immunoSEQ multiplex PCR. The repertoire holds over 2 million clones, around 93% seen once, with about 0.36% in the top ten. The specimen was naive CD4+ T cells from PBMCs. Sample subset: CD45RA+ positively selected. The source is a man between 18 and 29 years old in good health. Some clones in this sample may be carry-over from other donors' samples. This chain joins TRBV6-1 and TRBJ1-1; D unresolved. The CDR3 DNA reads as TGTGCCAGCAGTGATGATGTTTTTGGGGACACTGAAGCTTTCTTT. Protein product: CASSDDVFGDTEAFF.